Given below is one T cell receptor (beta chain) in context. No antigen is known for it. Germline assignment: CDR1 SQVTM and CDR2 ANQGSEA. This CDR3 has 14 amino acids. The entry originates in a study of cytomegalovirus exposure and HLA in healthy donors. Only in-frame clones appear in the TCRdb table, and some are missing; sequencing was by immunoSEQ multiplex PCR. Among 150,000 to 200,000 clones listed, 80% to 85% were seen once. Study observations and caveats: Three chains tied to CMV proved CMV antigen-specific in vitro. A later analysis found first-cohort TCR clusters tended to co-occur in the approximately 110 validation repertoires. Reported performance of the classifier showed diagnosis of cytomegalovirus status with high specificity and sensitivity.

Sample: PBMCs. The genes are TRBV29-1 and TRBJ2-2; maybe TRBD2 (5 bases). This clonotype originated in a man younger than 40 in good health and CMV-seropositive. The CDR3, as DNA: TGCAGTGCCCTGGGAGAAAGGGAACCCGGGGAGCTGTTTTTT. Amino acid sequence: CSALGEREPGELFF.